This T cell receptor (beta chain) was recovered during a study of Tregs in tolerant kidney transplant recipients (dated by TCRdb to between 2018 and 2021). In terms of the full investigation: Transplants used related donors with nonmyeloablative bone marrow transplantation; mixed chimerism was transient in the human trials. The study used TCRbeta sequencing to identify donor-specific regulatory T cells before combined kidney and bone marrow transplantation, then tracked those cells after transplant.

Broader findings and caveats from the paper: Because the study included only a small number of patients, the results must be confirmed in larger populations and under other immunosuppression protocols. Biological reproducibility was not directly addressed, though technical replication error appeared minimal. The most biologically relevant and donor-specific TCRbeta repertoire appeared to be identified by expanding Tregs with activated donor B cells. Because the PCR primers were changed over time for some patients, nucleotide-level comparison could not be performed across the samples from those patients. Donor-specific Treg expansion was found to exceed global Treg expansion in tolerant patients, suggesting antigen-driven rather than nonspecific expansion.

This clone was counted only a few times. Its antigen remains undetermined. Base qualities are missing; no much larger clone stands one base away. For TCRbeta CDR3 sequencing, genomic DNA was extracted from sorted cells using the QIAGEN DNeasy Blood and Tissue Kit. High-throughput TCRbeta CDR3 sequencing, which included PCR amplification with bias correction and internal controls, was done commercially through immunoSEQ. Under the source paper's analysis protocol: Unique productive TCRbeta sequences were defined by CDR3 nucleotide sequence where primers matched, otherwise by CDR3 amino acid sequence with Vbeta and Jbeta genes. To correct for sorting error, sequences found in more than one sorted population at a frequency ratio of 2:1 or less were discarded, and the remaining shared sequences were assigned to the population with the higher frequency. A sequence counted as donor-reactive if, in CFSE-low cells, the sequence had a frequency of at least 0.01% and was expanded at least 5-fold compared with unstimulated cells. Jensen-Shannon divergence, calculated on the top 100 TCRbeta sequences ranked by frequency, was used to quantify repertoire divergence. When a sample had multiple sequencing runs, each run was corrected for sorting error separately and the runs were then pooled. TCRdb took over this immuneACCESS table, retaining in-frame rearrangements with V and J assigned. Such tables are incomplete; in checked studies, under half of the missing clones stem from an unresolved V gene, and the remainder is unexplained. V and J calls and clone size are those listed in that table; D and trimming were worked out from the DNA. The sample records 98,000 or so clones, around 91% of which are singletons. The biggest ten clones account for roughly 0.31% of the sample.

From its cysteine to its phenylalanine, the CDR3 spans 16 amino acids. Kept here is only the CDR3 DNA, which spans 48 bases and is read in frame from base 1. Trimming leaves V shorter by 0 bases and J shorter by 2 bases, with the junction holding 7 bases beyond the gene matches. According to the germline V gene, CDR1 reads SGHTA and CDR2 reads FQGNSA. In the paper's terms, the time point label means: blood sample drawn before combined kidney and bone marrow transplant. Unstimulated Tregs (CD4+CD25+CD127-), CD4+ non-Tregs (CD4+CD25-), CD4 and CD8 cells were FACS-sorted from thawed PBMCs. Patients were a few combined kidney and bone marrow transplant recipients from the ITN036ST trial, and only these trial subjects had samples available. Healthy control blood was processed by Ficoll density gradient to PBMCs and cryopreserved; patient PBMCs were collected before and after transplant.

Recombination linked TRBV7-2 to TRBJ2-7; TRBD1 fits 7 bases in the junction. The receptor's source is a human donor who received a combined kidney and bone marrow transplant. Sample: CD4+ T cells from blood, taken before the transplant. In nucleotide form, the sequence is TGTGCCAGCAGCTTAGCGTCGACAGGGTTCGCCTACGAGCAGTACTTC. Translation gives CASSLASTGFAYEQYF.